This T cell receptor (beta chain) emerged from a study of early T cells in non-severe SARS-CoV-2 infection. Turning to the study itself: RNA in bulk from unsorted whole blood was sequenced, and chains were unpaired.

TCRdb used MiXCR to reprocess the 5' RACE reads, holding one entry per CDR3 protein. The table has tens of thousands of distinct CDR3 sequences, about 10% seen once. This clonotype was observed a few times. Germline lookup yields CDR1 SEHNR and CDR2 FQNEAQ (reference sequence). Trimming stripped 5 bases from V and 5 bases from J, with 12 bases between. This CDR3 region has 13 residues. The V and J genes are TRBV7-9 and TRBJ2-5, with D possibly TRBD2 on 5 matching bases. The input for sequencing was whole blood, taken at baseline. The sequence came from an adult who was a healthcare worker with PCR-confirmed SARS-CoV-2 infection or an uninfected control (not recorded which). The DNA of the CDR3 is TGTGCCAGCAGCATTGGACTGGGGGAGACCCAGTACTTC. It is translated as CASSIGLGETQYF.